This TCR beta chain was sequenced in a study of blood T cells in healthy people across ages. Whole-study results and caveats: Higher diversity and more naive CD4+ cells were features of long-lived donors, compared to aged donors.

This clonotype was found a few times. Antigen: not known. Russia was home to the donors, healthy Caucasian individuals aged roughly 6 to 95. This CDR3 contains 17 residues. The germline V gene has CDR1 MGHDK and CDR2 SYGVNS. PCR was performed a second time for about 6 to 12 cycles using a sample-barcoded 5' primer and a J-beta primer mix. TCRdb ran MiXCR on the 5' RACE reads and lists one entry per CDR3 protein. The table shows around 1.5 million distinct CDR3 sequences, with approximately 32% occurring only once. The TCR was taken from a woman in her twenties or thirties in good health. The sample taken for sequencing was blood. The chain recombines TRBV25-1 with TRBJ2-5; 7 nucleotides align to TRBD1. Gene TRBJ2-7 matches the end of the DNA better, so the J call may be wrong. For the CDR3, the DNA is TGTGCCAGCAGCGAAGCCCATTCAACGGGACAGCTCCACGAGCAGTACTTC. It is translated as CASSEAHSTGQLHEQYF.